The 21 T cell receptor beta chains presented below share a single source sample, sequenced in a study of blood T cell repertoires in COVID-19. Some clones are missing from TCRdb's copy, which holds only in-frame ones; the method was immunoSEQ multiplex PCR. The sample yields around 140,000 clones, over 60% seen once. Sequenced material: peripheral blood. These receptors came from a woman aged 50 to 65 with active or convalescent COVID-19.

V is TRBV7-2 and J is TRBJ2-3; a possible D gene is TRBD1 (5 bases). The V and J ends lost 2 bases and 6 bases respectively, with 6 bases between them. Germline V gene data show CDR1 as SGHTA and CDR2 as FQGNSA. CDR3 length: 12 amino acids. In DNA form, the CDR3 reads TGTGCCAGCAGCTTATACAGGGATACGCAGTATTTT. It specifies CASSLYRDTQYF.

This clone was counted once. This chain connects TRBV24-1 to TRBJ2-1; 7 positions agree with TRBD2. J was trimmed by 8 bases and V by 3 bases; bases with no gene match: 12. Germline CDR1 and CDR2: KGHDR and SFDVKD. The CDR3 covers 16 residues. The chain's CDR3 is CATSDPPQTSPHEQFF. CDR3 nucleotides: TGTGCCACCAGTGATCCCCCGCAGACTAGCCCCCATGAGCAGTTCTTC.

V usage is TRBV6-5 and J usage is TRBJ1-2; TRBD1 matches 7 bases. CDR1 is MNHEY, CDR2 SVGAGI, per germline. The ends lost 6 bases at V and 7 bases at J; junction bases unmatched: 8. The CDR3 is 13 residues long. CDR3 region: CASRFAWDSGYTF. CDR3 nucleotides: TGTGCCAGCAGATTTGCTTGGGACAGTGGCTACACCTTC.

This chain connects TRBV7-9 to TRBJ2-7; 8 bases match TRBD2. Losses at the gene ends were 5 bases for V and 6 bases for J; bases not matched to a gene: 9. The CDR3 extends over 14 amino acids. In germline, CDR1 is SEHNR, CDR2 FQNEAQ (reference sequence). CDR3 region: CASSRREGEAEQYF. Written as DNA, the CDR3 is TGTGCCAGCAGCCGCCGGGAGGGGGAGGCCGAGCAGTACTTC.

V usage is TRBV7-3 and J usage is TRBJ2-2; 9 positions agree with TRBD1. CDR1 is SGHTA and CDR2 is FQGTGA in the germline V gene. The V segment lost 4 bases and the J segment 5 bases; nucleotides outside the gene matches: 8. CDR3 size: 16 residues. The CDR3 is CASSSTGGVGTGELFF. The CDR3 DNA sequence: TGTGCCAGCAGCTCCACAGGGGGCGTCGGTACCGGGGAGCTGTTTTTT.

Only a few counts were recorded for this clone. The gene calls are TRBV6-5 and TRBJ1-1, with 7 bases lining up with TRBD1. CDR3 length: 14 residues. The V gene end was trimmed by 6 bases and the J gene end by 2 bases; junction bases not matched to a gene: 6. Germline V lookup: CDR1 MNHEY, CDR2 SVGAGI. DNA of the CDR3: TGTGCCAGCAGAGAGACAGGGCGAAACACTGAAGCTTTCTTT. Amino acids: CASRETGRNTEAFF.

This chain joins TRBV2 and TRBJ1-6, with 8 bases identical to TRBD1. The CDR3 contains 14 residues. Trimming cost V 7 bases and J 9 bases; bases outside gene matches: 8. CDR1 and CDR2 (germline): SNHLY, FYNNEI. The CDR3 sequence: CASTLDRESSPLHF. In nucleotides, the CDR3 is TGTGCCAGCACCCTGGACAGGGAAAGTTCACCCCTCCACTTT.

The J gene is TRBJ1-5, the V gene TRBV30; D unclear. V was clipped by 5 bases and J by 4 bases, with 15 bases between them. This CDR3 is 14 amino acids long. From germline, CDR1 is GTSNPN and CDR2 SVGIG (reference sequence). Here the CDR3 DNA reads TGTGCCTGGGCTAGAGGGCTGCTTAATCAGCCCCAGCATTTT. This translates into CAWARGLLNQPQHF. Filled out from reference TRBV30 and TRBJ1-5, the complete variable domain reads SQTIHQWPATLVQPVGSPLSLECTVEGTSNPNLYWYRQAAGRGLQLLFYSVGIGQISSEVPQNLSASRPQDRQFILSSKKLLLSDSGFYLCAWARGLLNQPQHFGDGTRLSIL.

V usage is TRBV7-3 and J usage is TRBJ2-7, with TRBD1 identical over 9 bases. The CDR3 loop spans 13 amino acids. The germline V gene encodes CDR1 SGHTA and CDR2 FQGTGA. The trim removed 2 bases at V and 7 bases at J, leaving 3 bases unmatched. The CDR3 bases are TGTGCCAGCAGCTTAGGGACAGGGCTTGAGCAGTACTTC. Protein: CASSLGTGLEQYF.

The chain couples TRBV7-8 to TRBJ2-7, with D possibly TRBD1 on 6 matching bases. V was trimmed by 2 bases and J by 3 bases, leaving 17 bases between them. CDR3 length equals 16 residues. Germline V CDR1 and CDR2: SGHVS, FQNEAQ. As DNA, the CDR3 is TGTGCCAGCAGCTTAAGTTCCGGGACATTGATCTACGAGCAGTACTTC. This sequence encodes CASSLSSGTLIYEQYF.

The V and J genes are TRBV6-5 and TRBJ1-4; D possibly corresponds to TRBD1 (5 bases). The V end was cut by 6 bases, the J end by 4 bases, with 15 bases between. The germline V gene encodes CDR1 MNHEY and CDR2 SVGAGI. This CDR3 spans 15 amino acids. In DNA, the CDR3 is TGTGCCAGCAGCCCCCAGGGACTGAGTAATGAAAAACTGTTTTTT. This encodes CASSPQGLSNEKLFF.

This clone is medium-sized. V and J are TRBV27 and TRBJ2-1; 7 bases are shared with TRBD2. This CDR3 has 15 amino acids. From germline, CDR1 is MNHEY and CDR2 SMNVEV (reference sequence). V shed 2 bases and J 2 bases; nucleotides not matched to a gene: 3. The CDR3 coding sequence is TGTGCCAGCAGTTTAGGGGGGAGGGCCTACAATGAGCAGTTCTTC. This encodes CASSLGGRAYNEQFF.

This rearrangement joins TRBV2 to TRBJ1-2; D gene uncertain. The ends were cut back, 6 bases at V and 3 bases at J, with 11 bases in the middle. This CDR3 region has 13 residues. Germline CDR1 SNHLY, CDR2 FYNNEI. CDR3 amino acids: CASRRTADYGYTF. The CDR3 bases are TGTGCCAGCAGGCGAACAGCCGACTATGGCTACACCTTC.

The CDR3 protein is CASSFRDRNYGYTF. DNA for the CDR3: TGTGCCAGCAGCTTCAGGGATCGGAACTATGGCTACACCTTC. The genes are TRBV28 and TRBJ1-2, with D possibly TRBD1 on 5 matching bases. The CDR3 runs 14 residues. Germline loops: CDR1 MDHEN, CDR2 SYDVKM. Trimming cost V 6 bases and J 2 bases, with 13 bases left between them.

This clone appeared a few times. The chain recombines TRBV25-1 with TRBJ1-1, with D tentatively TRBD1 (5 bases). Deletions cut 5 bases from V and 2 bases from J, with 15 bases between. Germline CDR1 and CDR2: MGHDK and SYGVNS. The length of the CDR3 is 15 residues. CDR3 amino acids: CASSKTGDSNTEAFF. In DNA form, the CDR3 reads TGTGCCAGCAGTAAAACCGGGGACTCCAACACTGAAGCTTTCTTT.

For this clone: An end of the junction differs from the germline gene, which may be a read error. The rearrangement links TRBV9 to TRBJ2-5; tentative D call: TRBD2 (10 bases). CDR1 SGDLS and CDR2 YYNGEE come from the germline V gene. The CDR3 covers 16 residues. CDR3 region: CARSGGDRATQETQYF. The CDR3 bases are TGTGCCCGCAGCGGGGGGGACAGGGCAACACAAGAGACCCAGTACTTC.

The chain recombines TRBV18 with TRBJ1-5; 10 positions match TRBD1. V dropped 4 bases and J dropped 4; count of bases not matched to a gene: 4. Per the germline V gene, CDR1 is KGHSH and CDR2 is LQKENI. The CDR3 runs 15 residues. Here the CDR3 DNA reads TGTGCCAGCTCACGGGGGACAGGGGAGAATCAGCCCCAGCATTTT. Translated: CASSRGTGENQPQHF.

The chain combines TRBV5-4 with TRBJ2-3; 11 nucleotides line up with TRBD2. Germline CDR1 reads SGHNT; CDR2 reads YYREEE (reference sequence). This CDR3 has 16 residues. J was trimmed by 1 base and V by 0 bases; bases with no gene match: 1. CDR3 sequence reads: CASSLDSGGGTDTQYF. The CDR3 bases are TGTGCCAGCAGCTTGGATAGCGGGGGGGGCACAGATACGCAGTATTTT.

The chain is built from TRBV5-6 and TRBJ2-5, with 7 nucleotides matching TRBD2. V shed 4 bases, J shed 5 bases, and the junction held 5 bases outside the gene matches. Germline lookup yields CDR1 SGHDT and CDR2 YYEEEE. This CDR3 has 13 residues. DNA of the CDR3: TGTGCCAGCAGCGGGGGAGGGCAGGAGACCCAGTACTTC. Translated: CASSGGGQETQYF. Complete variable domain (other parts from reference TRBV5-6 and TRBJ2-5): DAGVTQSPTHLIKTRGQQVTLRCSPKSGHDTVSWYQQALGQGPQFIFQYYEEEERQRGNFPDRFSGHQFPNYSSELNVNALLLGDSALYLCASSGGGQETQYFGPGTRLLVL.

V and J are TRBV21-1 and TRBJ2-7; the table assigns TRBD1, which was not confirmed against the DNA. TRBV21-1 is deemed a pseudogene. The CDR3 runs 15 residues. CDR3 nucleotide sequence: TGTGCCAGCAGCAAAGCTCCAGGGTATCCCTACGAGCAGTACTTC. Protein product: CASSKAPGYPYEQYF.

The genes are TRBV5-4 and TRBJ1-1; weak D call: TRBD1 (5 bases). This CDR3 spans 13 amino acids. Trimming removed 7 bases at V and 2 bases at J, with 12 bases between. The V gene's germline CDR1 is SGHNT and CDR2 YYREEE (reference sequence). CDR3: CASGPQGNTEAFF. CDR3 DNA sequence: TGTGCCAGCGGTCCCCAGGGAAACACTGAAGCTTTCTTT.